Here is one T cell receptor (beta chain) with its context. TCRdb called the 5' RACE reads again in MiXCR, with one record for every CDR3 protein. Among 150,000 to 200,000 distinct CDR3 sequences listed, roughly 34% were seen once. This specimen comes from a study of CD8 T cells in ankylosing spondylitis. The receptor was isolated from a male donor with ankylosing spondylitis. The sequenced sample consisted of synovial fluid, either unsorted or a sorted T cell fraction (not recorded which).

CDR3 coding DNA: TGTGCCAGCAGCCCGGACAGGCGAGCCTCCTACGAGCAGTACTTC. The encoded protein is CASSPDRRASYEQYF. J is TRBJ2-7 and V is TRBV5-6; 7 nucleotides match TRBD1. The CDR3 length is 15 residues. V was pared by 4 bases and J by 0 bases, with 7 bases of the junction left unmatched. CDR1 and CDR2 from the germline V gene are SGHDT and YYEEEE.